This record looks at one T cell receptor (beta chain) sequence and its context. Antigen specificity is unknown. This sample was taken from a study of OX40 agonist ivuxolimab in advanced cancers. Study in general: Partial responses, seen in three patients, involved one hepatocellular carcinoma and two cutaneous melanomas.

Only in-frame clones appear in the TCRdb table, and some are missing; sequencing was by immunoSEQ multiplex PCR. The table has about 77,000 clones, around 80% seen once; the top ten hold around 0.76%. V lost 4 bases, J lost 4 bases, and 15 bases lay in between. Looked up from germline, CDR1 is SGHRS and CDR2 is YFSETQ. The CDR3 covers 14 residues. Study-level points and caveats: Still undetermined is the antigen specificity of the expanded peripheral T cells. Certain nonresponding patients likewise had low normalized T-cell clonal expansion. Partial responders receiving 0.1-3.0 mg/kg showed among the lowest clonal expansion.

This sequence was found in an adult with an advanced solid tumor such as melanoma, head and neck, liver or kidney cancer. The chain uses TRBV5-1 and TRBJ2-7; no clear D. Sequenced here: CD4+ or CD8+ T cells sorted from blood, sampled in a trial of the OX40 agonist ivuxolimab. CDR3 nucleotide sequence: TGCGCCAGCAGCCCCGTGGGATCCGCATACGAGCAGTACTTC. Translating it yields CASSPVGSAYEQYF.